This T cell receptor beta chain is drawn from a study of cytomegalovirus exposure and HLA in healthy donors. PCR employed 60 Vbeta and 13 Jbeta primers. TCRdb's table, derived via immunoSEQ multiplex PCR, lists solely in-frame clones and lacks some. The sample yields around 100,000 clones, around 10% seen once. This CDR3 has 10 amino acids. Germline loops: CDR1 MNHEY, CDR2 SMNVEV (reference sequence). Trimming shortened V by 5 bases and J by 10 bases, and 6 bases separated the two germline ends. The chain recombines TRBV27 with TRBJ2-1; D unresolved. This receptor was obtained from a middle-aged man in good health and CMV-seropositive. The specimen was PBMCs. The CDR3 loop is CASSPEEQFF. Written as DNA, the CDR3 is TGTGCCAGCAGTCCAGAAGAGCAGTTCTTC.